This T cell receptor beta chain originates from a study of technical replicates of blood from a few donors. Repertoires were generated with immunoSEQ multiplex PCR, while TCRdb's copy carries only in-frame clones and drops some. The table shows 65,000 to 90,000 clones, with around 94% occurring only once. CDR1 and CDR2 (germline): GTSNPN, SVGIG (reference sequence). V gave up 0 bases and J gave up 5 bases, with 4 bases separating them. The CDR3 contains 11 residues. The sequence came from a human donor in good health. Sequenced input: T cells isolated from PBMCs. V usage is TRBV30 and J usage is TRBJ1-1; D remains unclear. CDR3 sequence reads: CAWSVSTEAFF. The CDR3 DNA follows: TGTGCCTGGAGTGTTTCTACTGAAGCTTTCTTT.